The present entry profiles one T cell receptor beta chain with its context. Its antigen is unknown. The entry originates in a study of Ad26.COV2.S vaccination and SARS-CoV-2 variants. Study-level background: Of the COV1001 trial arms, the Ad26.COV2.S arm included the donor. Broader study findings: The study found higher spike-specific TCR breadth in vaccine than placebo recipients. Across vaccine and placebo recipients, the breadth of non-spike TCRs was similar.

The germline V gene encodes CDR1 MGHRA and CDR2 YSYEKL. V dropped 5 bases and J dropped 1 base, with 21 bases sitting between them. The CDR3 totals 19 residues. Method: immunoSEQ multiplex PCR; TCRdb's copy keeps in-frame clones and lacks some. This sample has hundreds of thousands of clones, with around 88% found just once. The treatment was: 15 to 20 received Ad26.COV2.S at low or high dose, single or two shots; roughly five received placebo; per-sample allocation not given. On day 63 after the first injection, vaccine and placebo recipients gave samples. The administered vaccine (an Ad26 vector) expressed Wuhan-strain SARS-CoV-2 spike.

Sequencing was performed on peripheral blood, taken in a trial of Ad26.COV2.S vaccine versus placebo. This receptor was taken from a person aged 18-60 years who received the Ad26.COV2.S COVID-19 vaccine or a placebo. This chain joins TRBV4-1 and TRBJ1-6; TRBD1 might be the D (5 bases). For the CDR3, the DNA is TGCGCCAGCAGCGACAAGAGTGGGGCAGCCCAATCCTATAATTCACCCCTCCACTTT. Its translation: CASSDKSGAAQSYNSPLHF.